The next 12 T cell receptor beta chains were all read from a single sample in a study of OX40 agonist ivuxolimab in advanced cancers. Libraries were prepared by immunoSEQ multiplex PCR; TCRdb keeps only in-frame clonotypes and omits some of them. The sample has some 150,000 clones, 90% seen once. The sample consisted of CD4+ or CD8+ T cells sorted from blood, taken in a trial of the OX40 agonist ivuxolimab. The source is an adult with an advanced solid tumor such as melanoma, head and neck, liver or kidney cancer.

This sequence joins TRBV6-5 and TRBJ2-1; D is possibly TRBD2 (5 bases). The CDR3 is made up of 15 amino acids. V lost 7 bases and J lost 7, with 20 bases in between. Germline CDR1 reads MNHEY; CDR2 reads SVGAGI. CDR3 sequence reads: CASTPIMDSRNEQFF. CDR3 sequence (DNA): TGTGCCAGCACCCCTATAATGGACTCGCGAAATGAGCAGTTCTTC.

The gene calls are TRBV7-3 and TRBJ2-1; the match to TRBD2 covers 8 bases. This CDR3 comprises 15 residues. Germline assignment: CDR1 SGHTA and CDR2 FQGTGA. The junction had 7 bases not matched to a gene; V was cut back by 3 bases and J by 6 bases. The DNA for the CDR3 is TGTGCCAGCAGCTTTCAAGCGGGAGTGGGCAATGAGCAGTTCTTC. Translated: CASSFQAGVGNEQFF.

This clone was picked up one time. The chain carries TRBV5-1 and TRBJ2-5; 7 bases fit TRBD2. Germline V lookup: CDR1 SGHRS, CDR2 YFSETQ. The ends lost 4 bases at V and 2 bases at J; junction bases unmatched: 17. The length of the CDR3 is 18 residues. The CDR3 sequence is CASSPSRVFAGDQETQYF. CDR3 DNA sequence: TGCGCCAGCAGCCCGAGTAGAGTGTTTGCGGGAGATCAAGAGACCCAGTACTTC.

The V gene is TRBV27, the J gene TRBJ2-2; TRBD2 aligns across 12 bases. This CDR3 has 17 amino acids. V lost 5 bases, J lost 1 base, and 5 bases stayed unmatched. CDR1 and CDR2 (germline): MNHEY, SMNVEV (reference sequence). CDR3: CASSAQLAGGNTGELFF. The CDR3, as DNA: TGTGCCAGCAGTGCCCAACTAGCGGGAGGGAACACCGGGGAGCTGTTTTTT.

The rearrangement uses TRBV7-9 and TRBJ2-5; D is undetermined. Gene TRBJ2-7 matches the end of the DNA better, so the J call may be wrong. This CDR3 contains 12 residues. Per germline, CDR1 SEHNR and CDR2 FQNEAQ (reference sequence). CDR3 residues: CASSLTPYEQYF. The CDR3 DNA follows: TGTGCCAGCAGCTTAACCCCATACGAGCAGTACTTC.

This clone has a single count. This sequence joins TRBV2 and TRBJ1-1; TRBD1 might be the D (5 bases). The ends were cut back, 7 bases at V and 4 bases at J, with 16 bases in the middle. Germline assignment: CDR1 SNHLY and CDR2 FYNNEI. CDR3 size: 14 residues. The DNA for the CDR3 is TGTGCCAGCACCCCGAGGGGTGGGGGCACTGAAGCTTTCTTT. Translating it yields CASTPRGGGTEAFF. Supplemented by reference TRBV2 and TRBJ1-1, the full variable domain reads EPEVTQTPSHQVTQMGQEVILRCVPISNHLYFYWYRQILGQKVEFLVSFYNNEISEKSEIFDDQFSVERPDGSNFTLKIRSTKLEDSAMYFCASTPRGGGTEAFFGQGTRLTVV.

The CDR3 bases are TGTGCCAGCAGCCCGATGACAGGGTCTTACAATGAGCAGTTCTTC. Encoded protein: CASSPMTGSYNEQFF. The chain is built from TRBV9 and TRBJ2-1; 7 bases line up with TRBD1. The CDR3 spans 15 residues. J gave up 4 bases and V 4 bases, and 8 bases lay outside the gene matches. Germline loops: CDR1 SGDLS, CDR2 YYNGEE. The full variable domain, in which reference TRBV9 and TRBJ2-1 provide the parts outside the CDR3, is DSGVTQTPKHLITATGQRVTLRCSPRSGDLSVYWYQQSLDQGLQFLIQYYNGEERAKGNILERFSAQQFPDLHSELNLSSLELGDSALYFCASSPMTGSYNEQFFGPGTRLTVL.

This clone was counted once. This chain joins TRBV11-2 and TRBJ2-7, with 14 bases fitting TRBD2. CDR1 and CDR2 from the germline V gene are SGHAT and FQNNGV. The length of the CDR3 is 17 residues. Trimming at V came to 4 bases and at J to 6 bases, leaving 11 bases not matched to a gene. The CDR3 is CASSSGGTSGSSREQYF. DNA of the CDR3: TGTGCCAGCAGCTCCGGGGGGACTAGCGGGAGTTCGCGCGAGCAGTACTTC.

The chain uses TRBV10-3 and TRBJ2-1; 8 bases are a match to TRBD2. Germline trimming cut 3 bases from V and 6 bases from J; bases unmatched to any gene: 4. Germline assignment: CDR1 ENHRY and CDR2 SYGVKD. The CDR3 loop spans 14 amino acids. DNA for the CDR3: TGTGCCATCAGTGAAACGGGAGGGCCCAATGAGCAGTTCTTC. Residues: CAISETGGPNEQFF.

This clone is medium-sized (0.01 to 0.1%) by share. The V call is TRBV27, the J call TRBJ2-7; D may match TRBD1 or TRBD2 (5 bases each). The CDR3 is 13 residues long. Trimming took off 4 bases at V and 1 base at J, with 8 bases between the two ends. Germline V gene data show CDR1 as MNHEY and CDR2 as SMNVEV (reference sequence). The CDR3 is CASSYGGSYEQYF. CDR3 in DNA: TGTGCCAGCAGTTATGGGGGATCCTACGAGCAGTACTTC.

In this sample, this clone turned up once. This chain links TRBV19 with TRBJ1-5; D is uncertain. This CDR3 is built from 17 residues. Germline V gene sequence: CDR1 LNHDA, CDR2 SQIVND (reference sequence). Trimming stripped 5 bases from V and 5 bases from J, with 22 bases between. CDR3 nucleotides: TGTGCCAGTAGTGGGAGGTCCGGTGGTAGCTGGGATCAGCCCCAGCATTTT. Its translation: CASSGRSGGSWDQPQHF.

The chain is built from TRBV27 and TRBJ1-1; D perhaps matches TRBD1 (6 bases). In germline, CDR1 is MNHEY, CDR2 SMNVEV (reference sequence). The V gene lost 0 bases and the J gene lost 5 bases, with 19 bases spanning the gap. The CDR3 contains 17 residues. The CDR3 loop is CASSLSGSGGQGTEAFF. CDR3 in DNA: TGTGCCAGCAGTTTATCGGGGTCTGGGGGCCAGGGGACTGAAGCTTTCTTT.